The entry below describes one T cell receptor (beta chain). Its specificity is not known. The sample is drawn from a study of naive and memory T cell subsets. Study observations and caveats: Findings for naive and memory subsets could not be checked against ground truth.

The beta constant-region primer was an equimolar mix of two oligonucleotides covering TRBC1 and TRBC2. Nested alpha and beta constant-region primers with the SP2 primer drove four PCR rounds on ligated cDNA. TCRdb analysed the UMI-ligation and nested PCR reads with MiXCR anew, one entry per CDR3 protein. The sample includes some 9,700 distinct CDR3 sequences, roughly 6% of them seen just once. Germline V gives CDR1 SGHTA, CDR2 FQGNSA. The CDR3 length is 16 residues. The junction had 3 bases not matched to a gene; V was cut back by 3 bases and J by 6 bases. Alpha and beta libraries were amplified separately from the second PCR onward. Cells stained for CD3, CD4, CD8, CD45RA, CD27 and viability were sorted into four CD45RA/CD27 subsets.

The V call is TRBV7-2, the J call TRBJ2-2; 14 bases line up with TRBD2. This TCR was recovered from a human donor in good health. The sequencing sample was made of CD4+ TEMRA cells from blood. Subset meaning: effector memory re-expressing CD45RA, CD45RA+ CD27-. The CDR3: CASSFRTSGRSGELFF. For the CDR3, the DNA is TGTGCCAGCAGCTTCCGGACTAGCGGGAGGTCCGGGGAGCTGTTTTTT.